Described below is a single TCR beta chain sequence and its context. Some clones are missing from TCRdb's copy, which holds only in-frame ones; the method was immunoSEQ multiplex PCR. Of 140,000 or so clones listed, approximately 80% are singletons. This specimen comes from a study of blood T cell repertoires in COVID-19. From germline, CDR1 is SGHAT and CDR2 FQNNGV. The CDR3 totals 16 residues. V gave up 5 bases and J gave up 4 bases, with 20 bases separating them. The sequence was obtained from an older woman with acute or convalescent COVID-19. The chain carries TRBV11-2 and TRBJ1-1; D call uncertain. Sample: peripheral blood. CDR3 DNA sequence: TGTGCCAGCAGCCCCGGTGACCGCCACCGGGGCACTGAAGCTTTCTTT. It encodes CASSPGDRHRGTEAFF.